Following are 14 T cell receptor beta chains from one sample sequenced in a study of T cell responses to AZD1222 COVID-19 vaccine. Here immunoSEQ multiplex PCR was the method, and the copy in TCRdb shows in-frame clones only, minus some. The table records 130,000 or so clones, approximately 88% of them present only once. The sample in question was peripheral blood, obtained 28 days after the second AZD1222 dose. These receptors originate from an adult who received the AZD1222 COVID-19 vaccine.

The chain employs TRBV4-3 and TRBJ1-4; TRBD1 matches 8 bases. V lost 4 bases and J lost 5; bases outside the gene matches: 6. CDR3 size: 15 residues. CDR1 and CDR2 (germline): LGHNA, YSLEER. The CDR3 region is CASSPTGAINEKLFF. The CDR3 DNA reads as TGCGCCAGCAGCCCGACAGGGGCAATAAATGAAAAACTGTTTTTT.

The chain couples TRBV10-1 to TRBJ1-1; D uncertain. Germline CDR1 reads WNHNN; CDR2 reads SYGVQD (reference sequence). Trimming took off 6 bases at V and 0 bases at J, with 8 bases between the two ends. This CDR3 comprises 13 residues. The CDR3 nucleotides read TGCGCCAGCAGGGCCCAGTTGAACACTGAAGCTTTCTTT. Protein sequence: CASRAQLNTEAFF.

CDR3 in amino acids: CASRLQGSITETQYF. DNA of the CDR3: TGTGCCAGCAGACTACAGGGGTCTATAACGGAGACCCAGTACTTC. The chain recombines TRBV11-2 with TRBJ2-5, with 7 nucleotides matching TRBD1. The CDR3 contains 15 residues. The V gene end was trimmed by 6 bases and the J gene end by 5 bases; junction bases not matched to a gene: 12. Germline loops: CDR1 SGHAT, CDR2 FQNNGV.

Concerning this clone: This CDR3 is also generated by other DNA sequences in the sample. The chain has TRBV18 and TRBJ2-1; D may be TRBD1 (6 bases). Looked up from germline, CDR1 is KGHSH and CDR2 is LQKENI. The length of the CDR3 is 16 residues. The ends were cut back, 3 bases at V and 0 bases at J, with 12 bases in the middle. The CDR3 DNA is TGTGCCAGCTCACCCCGAACAGGGAGCTCCTACAATGAGCAGTTCTTC. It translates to CASSPRTGSSYNEQFF.

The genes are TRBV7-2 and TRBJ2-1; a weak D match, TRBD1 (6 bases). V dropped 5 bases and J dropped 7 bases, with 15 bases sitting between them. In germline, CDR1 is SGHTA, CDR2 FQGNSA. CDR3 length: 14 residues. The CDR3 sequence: CASSPRQGWNEQFF. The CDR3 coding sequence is TGTGCCAGCAGCCCCAGGCAGGGGTGGAATGAGCAGTTCTTC.

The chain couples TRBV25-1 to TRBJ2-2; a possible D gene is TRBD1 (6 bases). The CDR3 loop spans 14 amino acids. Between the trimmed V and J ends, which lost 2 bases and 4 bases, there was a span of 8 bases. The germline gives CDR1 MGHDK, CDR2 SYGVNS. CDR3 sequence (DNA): TGTGCCAGCAGTGAACTGGACAGCACCGGGGAGCTGTTTTTT. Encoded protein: CASSELDSTGELFF.

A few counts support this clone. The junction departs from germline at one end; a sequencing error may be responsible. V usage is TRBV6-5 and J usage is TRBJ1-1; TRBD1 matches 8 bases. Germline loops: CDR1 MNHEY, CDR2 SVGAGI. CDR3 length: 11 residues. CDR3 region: CACRGRTEAFF. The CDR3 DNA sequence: TGTGCCTGCAGGGGGCGCACTGAAGCTTTCTTT.

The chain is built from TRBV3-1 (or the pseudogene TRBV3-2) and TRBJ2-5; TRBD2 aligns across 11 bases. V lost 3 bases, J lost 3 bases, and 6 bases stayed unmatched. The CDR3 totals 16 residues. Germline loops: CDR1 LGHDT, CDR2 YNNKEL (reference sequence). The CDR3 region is CASSQYGTSGKETQYF. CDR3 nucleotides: TGTGCCAGCAGCCAGTATGGGACTAGCGGAAAAGAGACCCAGTACTTC.

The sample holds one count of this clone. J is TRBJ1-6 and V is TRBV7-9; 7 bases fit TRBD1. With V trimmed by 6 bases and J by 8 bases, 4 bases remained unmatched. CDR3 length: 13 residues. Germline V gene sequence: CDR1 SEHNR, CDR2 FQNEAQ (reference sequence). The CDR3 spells CASSPTGDSPLHF. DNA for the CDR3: TGTGCCAGCAGTCCTACAGGGGATTCACCCCTCCACTTT.

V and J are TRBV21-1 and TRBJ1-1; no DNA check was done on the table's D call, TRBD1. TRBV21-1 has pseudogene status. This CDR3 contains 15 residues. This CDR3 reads CASSPRQGSDTEAFF. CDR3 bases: TGTGCCAGCAGCCCAAGACAGGGATCGGACACTGAAGCTTTCTTT.

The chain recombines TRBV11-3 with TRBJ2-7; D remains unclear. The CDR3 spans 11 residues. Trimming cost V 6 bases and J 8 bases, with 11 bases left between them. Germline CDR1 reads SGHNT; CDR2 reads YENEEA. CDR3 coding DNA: TGTGCCAGCAGTCGCGATATACAGCAGTACTTC. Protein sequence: CASSRDIQQYF.

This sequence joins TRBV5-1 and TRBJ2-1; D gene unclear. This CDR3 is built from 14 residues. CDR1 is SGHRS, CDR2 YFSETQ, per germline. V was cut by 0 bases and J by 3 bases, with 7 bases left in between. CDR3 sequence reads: CASSLEQNYNEQFF. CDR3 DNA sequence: TGCGCCAGCAGCTTGGAACAGAACTACAATGAGCAGTTCTTC.

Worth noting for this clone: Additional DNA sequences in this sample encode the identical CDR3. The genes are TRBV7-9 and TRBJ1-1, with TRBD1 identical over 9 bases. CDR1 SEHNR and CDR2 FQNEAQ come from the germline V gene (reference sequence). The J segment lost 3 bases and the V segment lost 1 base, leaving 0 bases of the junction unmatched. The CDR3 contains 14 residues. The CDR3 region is CASSLGQGDTEAFF. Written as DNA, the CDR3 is TGTGCCAGCAGCTTAGGACAGGGGGACACTGAAGCTTTCTTT.

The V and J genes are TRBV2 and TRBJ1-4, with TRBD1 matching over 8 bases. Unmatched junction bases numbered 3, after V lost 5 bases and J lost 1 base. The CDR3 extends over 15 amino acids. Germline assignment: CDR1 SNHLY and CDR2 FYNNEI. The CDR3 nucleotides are TGTGCCAGCAGTTTACAGGGGGAAACTAATGAAAAACTGTTTTTT. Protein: CASSLQGETNEKLFF.